This TCR beta chain was observed in a study of blood T cell repertoires in COVID-19 (TCRdb year 2020). Context from the whole study: Samples from collaborators originated in the United States, Italy and Spain and spanned both the acute and convalescent phases of COVID-19. A de-identified subject ID, COVID-19 status, age in years and sex were almost always included in the sample metadata. The samples were drawn from the first 160 participants of the ongoing ImmuneRACE study and from roughly 1,300 subjects provided by 6 global collaborators. Where HLA class I and class II types were available, the types were taken from metadata supplied by the sample provider, not from assay-based typing. A freely available public database, intended as a resource for researchers studying the immune response to SARS-CoV-2, is where the repertoires were released. The prospective study material was composed of cDNA or gDNA derived from T cells, B-cell-depleted T cells, or PBMCs. Subjects who had been exposed to COVID-19, were actively infected with it, or had recovered from it provided the deeply sampled blood TCRbeta repertoires that made up the dataset. Broad study findings and their caveats: Clinical and demographic metadata were provided uncurated, with the amount varying by source and participant.

Of note for this clone: Its antigen target is currently unknown. Base qualities were left out, and no much larger clone turns up one base away.

TCRbeta CDR3 regions were amplified from genomic DNA by means of the immunoSEQ Assay, a bias-controlled multiplex PCR. In the paper's pipeline: Within the assay, amplification of reference gene primers was used to estimate how many nucleated cells each sample contained. Sequence reads were collapsed and filtered to measure the absolute abundance of every unique TCRbeta CDR3 rearrangement. For each sample, productive Simpson clonality was calculated as the square root of Simpson's diversity index over productive rearrangements. TCRdb stores this immuneACCESS table with in-frame sequences only. Part of the clones is absent; in the studies checked, under half of the shortfall reflects unresolved V genes, and no reason is known for the rest. From that table come the V and J calls and clone size; the DNA was used to work out D and trimming. The sample contains 130,000 to 150,000 clones, roughly 80% of them found a single time. The top ten clonotypes cover over 8.5% of the sample.

Trimming removed 4 bases from V and 7 bases from J; the gene matches leave 3 bases unexplained. The CDR3 spans 13 residues, from the cysteine through the phenylalanine. Only CDR3 DNA remains: 39 bases, in frame from the first base. Reading the germline V gene gives CDR1 SGDLS and CDR2 YYNGEE. The collaborating institutions used their own protocols to collect whole blood in K2EDTA tubes. Collaborator samples were shipped for TCRbeta analysis as frozen whole blood, isolated PBMCs, or DNA extracted from either sample type. The receptor was isolated from a man aged 45-60 years with active or convalescent COVID-19. The sequenced sample consisted of peripheral blood. Here the chain combines TRBV9 and TRBJ2-1, with 9 bases in between that match TRBD1. The CDR3 loop reads CASSFGTGNEQFF. The bases read TGTGCCAGCAGCTTCGGGACAGGGAATGAGCAGTTCTTC.